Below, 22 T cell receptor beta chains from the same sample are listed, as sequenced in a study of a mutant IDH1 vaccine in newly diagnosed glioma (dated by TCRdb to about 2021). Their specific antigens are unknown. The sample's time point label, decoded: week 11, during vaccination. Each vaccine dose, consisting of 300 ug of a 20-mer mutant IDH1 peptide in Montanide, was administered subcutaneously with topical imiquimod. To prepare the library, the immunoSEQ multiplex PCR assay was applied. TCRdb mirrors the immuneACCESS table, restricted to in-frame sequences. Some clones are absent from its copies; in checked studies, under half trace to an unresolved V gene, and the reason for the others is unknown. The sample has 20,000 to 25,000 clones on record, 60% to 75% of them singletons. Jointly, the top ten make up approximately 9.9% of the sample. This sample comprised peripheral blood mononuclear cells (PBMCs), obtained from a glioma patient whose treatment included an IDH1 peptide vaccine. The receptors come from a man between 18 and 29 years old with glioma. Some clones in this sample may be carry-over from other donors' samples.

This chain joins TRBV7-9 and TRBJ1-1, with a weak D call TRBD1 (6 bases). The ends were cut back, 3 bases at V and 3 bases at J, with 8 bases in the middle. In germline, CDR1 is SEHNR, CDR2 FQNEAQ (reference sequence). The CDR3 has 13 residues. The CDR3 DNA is TGTGCCAGCAGCTTGCCAGGGGACACTGAAGCTTTCTTT. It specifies CASSLPGDTEAFF.

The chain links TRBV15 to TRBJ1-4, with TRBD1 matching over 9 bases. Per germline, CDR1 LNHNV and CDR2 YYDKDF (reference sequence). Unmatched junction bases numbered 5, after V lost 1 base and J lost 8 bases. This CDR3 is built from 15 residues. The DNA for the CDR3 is TGTGCCACCAGCAGAGTTGGGACAGGGTGGGAAAAACTGTTTTTT. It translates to CATSRVGTGWEKLFF.

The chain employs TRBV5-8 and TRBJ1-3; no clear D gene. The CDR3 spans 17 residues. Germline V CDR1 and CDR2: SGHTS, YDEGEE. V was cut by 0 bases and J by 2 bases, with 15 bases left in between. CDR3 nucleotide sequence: TGTGCCAGCAGCTTGGATACCGGGCCCGGCGCTGGAAACACCATATATTTT. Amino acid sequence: CASSLDTGPGAGNTIYF.

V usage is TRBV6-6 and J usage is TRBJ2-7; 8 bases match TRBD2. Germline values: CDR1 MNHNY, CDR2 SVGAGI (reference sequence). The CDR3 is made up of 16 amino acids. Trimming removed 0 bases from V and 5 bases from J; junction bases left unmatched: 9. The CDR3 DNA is TGTGCCAGCAGTTACTCGACCGGCGGGGGGCCCCACGAGCAGTACTTC. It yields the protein CASSYSTGGGPHEQYF.

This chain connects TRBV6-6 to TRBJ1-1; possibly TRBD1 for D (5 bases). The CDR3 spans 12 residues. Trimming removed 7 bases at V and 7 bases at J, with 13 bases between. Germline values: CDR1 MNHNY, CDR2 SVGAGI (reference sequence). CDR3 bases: TGTGCCAGCATTATGACCGACAGTGAAGCTTTCTTT. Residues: CASIMTDSEAFF.

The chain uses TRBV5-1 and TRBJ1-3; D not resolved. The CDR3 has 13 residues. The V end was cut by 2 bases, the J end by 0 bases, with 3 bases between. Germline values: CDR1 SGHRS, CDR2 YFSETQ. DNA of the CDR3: TGCGCCAGCAGCTTAAGCTCTGGAAACACCATATATTTT. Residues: CASSLSSGNTIYF. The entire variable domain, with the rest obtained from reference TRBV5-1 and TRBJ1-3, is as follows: KAGVTQTPRYLIKTRGQQVTLSCSPISGHRSVSWYQQTPGQGLQFLFEYFSETQRNKGNFPGRFSGRQFSNSRSEMNVSTLELGDSALYLCASSLSSGNTIYFGEGSWLTVV.

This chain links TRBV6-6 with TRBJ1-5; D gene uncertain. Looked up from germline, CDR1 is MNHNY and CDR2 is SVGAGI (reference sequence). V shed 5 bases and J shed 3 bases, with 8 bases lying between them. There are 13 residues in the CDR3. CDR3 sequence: CASSDTSNQPQHF. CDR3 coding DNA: TGTGCCAGCAGTGACACTTCCAATCAGCCCCAGCATTTT.

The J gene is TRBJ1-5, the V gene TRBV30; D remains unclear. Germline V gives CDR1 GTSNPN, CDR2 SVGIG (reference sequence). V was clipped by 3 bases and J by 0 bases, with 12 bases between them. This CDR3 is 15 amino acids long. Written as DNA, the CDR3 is TGTGCCTGGAGGGGCGGACTGAATAGCAATCAGCCCCAGCATTTT. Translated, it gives CAWRGGLNSNQPQHF.

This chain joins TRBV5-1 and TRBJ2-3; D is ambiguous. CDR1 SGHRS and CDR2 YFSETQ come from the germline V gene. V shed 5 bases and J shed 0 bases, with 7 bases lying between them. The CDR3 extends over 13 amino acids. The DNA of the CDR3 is TGCGCCAGCAGGGAGCCTAGCACAGATACGCAGTATTTT. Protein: CASREPSTDTQYF.

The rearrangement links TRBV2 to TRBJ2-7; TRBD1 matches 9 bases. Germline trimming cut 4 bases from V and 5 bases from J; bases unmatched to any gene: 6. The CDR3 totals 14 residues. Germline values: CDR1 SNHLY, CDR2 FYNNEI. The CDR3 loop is CASSGTGVRHEQYF. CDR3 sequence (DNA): TGTGCCAGCAGTGGGACAGGGGTGAGGCACGAGCAGTACTTC.

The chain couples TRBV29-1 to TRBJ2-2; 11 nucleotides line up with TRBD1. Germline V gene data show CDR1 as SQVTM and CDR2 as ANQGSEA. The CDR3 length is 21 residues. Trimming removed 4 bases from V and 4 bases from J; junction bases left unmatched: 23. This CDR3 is CSVGGKVPGPGQGAPTGELFF. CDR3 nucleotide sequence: TGCAGCGTTGGGGGTAAGGTCCCGGGTCCAGGACAGGGGGCGCCCACCGGGGAGCTGTTTTTT.

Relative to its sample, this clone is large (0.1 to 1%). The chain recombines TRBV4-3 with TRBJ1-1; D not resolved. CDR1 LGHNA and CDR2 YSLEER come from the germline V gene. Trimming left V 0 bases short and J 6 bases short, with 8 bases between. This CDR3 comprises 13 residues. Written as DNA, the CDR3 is TGCGCCAGCAGCCAAGAAGCGGAGGCTGAAGCTTTCTTT. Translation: CASSQEAEAEAFF.

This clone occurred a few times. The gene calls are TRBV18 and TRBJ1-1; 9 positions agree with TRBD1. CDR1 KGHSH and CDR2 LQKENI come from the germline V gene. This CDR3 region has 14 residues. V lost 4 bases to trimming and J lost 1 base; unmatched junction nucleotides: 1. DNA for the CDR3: TGTGCCAGCTCACGGGACAGGGAGAACACTGAAGCTTTCTTT. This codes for CASSRDRENTEAFF.

CDR3 DNA: TGTGCCAGCAGTGAACTCCGGAAACAAGAGACCCAGTACTTC. This encodes CASSELRKQETQYF. The V call is TRBV25-1, the J call TRBJ2-5; the D is unclear. V was cut by 2 bases and J by 2 bases, with 9 bases left in between. CDR3 length: 14 amino acids. Germline V CDR1 and CDR2: MGHDK, SYGVNS.

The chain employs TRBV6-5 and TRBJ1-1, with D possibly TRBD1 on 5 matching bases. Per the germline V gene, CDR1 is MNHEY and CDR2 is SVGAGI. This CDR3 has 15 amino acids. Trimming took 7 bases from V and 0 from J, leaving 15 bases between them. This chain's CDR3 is CASTPRGQLNTEAFF. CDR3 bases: TGTGCCAGCACCCCTCGCGGACAATTGAACACTGAAGCTTTCTTT.

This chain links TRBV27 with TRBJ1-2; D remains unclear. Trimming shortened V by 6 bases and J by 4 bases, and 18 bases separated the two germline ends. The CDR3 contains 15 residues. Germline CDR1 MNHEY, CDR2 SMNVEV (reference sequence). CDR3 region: CASRVGYQKGYGYTF. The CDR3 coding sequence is TGTGCCAGCAGGGTGGGATACCAAAAGGGCTATGGCTACACCTTC.

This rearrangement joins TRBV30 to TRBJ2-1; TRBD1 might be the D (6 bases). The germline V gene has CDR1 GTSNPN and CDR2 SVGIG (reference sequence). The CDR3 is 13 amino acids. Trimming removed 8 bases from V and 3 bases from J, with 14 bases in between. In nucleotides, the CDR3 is TGTGCCAGTACAGGGAGCAGCTACAATGAGCAGTTCTTC. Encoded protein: CASTGSSYNEQFF.

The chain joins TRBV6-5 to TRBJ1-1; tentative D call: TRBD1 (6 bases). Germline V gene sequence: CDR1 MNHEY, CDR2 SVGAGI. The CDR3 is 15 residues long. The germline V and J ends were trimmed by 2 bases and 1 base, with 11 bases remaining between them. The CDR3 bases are TGTGCCAGCAGTTACGGGTGGACAGAGAACACTGAAGCTTTCTTT. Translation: CASSYGWTENTEAFF.

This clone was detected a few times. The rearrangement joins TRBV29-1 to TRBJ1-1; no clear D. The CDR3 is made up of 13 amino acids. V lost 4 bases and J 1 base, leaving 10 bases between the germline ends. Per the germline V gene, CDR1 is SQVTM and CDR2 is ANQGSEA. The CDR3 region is CSVVGRPNTEAFF. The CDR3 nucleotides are TGCAGCGTTGTCGGGAGACCGAACACTGAAGCTTTCTTT.

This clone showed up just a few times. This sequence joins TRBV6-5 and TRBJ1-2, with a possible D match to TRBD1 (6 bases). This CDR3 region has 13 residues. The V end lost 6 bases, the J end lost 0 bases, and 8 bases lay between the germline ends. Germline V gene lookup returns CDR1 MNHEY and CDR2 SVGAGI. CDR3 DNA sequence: TGTGCCAGCAGAGGACAGACTAACTATGGCTACACCTTC. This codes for CASRGQTNYGYTF.

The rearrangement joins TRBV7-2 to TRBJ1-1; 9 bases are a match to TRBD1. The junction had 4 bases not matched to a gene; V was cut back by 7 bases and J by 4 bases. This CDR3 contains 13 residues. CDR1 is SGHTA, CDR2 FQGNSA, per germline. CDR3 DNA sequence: TGTGCCAGCAACGACAGGGGGAGCACTGAAGCTTTCTTT. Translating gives CASNDRGSTEAFF.

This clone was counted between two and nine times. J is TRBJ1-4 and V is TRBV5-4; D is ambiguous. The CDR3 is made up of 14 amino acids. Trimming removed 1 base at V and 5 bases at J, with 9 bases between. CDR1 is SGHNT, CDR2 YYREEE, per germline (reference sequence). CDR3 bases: TGTGCCAGCAGCTTGACCGGTGGGAATGAAAAACTGTTTTTT. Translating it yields CASSLTGGNEKLFF. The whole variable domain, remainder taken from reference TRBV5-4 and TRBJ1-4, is ETGVTQSPTHLIKTRGQQVTLRCSSQSGHNTVSWYQQALGQGPQFIFQYYREEENGRGNFPPRFSGLQFPNYSSELNVNALELDDSALYLCASSLTGGNEKLFFGSGTQLSVL.